One and the same sample provided the 8 T cell receptor beta chains below, sequenced in a study of shared clonotypes between healthy human individuals. This table comes from immunoSEQ multiplex PCR, and its TCRdb copy is limited to in-frame clones, with some not included. The sample records under 2.5 million clones, around 93% being singletons. Sequenced material: naive CD4+ T cells from PBMCs. Subset noted: CD45RA+ positively selected. Receptors were obtained from a man in his late teens or twenties in good health. Some clones in this sample may be carry-over from other donors' samples.

The chain links TRBV5-1 to TRBJ2-5, with D possibly matching TRBD1 (5 bases). Trimming took off 0 bases at V and 4 bases at J, with 10 bases between the two ends. This CDR3 contains 14 residues. Germline-derived CDR1 and CDR2 are SGHRS and YFSETQ. The CDR3 loop is CASSLGQTLETQYF. In DNA form, the CDR3 reads TGCGCCAGCAGCTTGGGACAGACCCTAGAGACCCAGTACTTC. The entire variable domain, with the rest obtained from reference TRBV5-1 and TRBJ2-5, is as follows: KAGVTQTPRYLIKTRGQQVTLSCSPISGHRSVSWYQQTPGQGLQFLFEYFSETQRNKGNFPGRFSGRQFSNSRSEMNVSTLELGDSALYLCASSLGQTLETQYFGPGTRLLVL.

The chain has TRBV10-3 and TRBJ1-1, with 7 bases lining up with TRBD1. Germline V lookup: CDR1 ENHRY, CDR2 SYGVKD. V gave up 4 bases and J gave up 2 bases; unmatched junction bases: 10. The CDR3 is 16 amino acids. CDR3 amino acids: CAISGPNNRGNTEAFF. CDR3 DNA: TGTGCCATCAGTGGGCCGAACAACAGGGGAAACACTGAAGCTTTCTTT.

Concerning this clone itself: The same CDR3 is also encoded by other DNA sequences in this sample. The V and J genes are TRBV7-9 and TRBJ1-5, with 8 bases that match TRBD1. After removal of 5 bases from V and 3 bases from J, the junction contained 3 bases not matched to a gene. There are 14 residues in the CDR3. Germline V gene lookup returns CDR1 SEHNR and CDR2 FQNEAQ (reference sequence). The CDR3 nucleotides read TGTGCCAGCAGCCAGACAGGGGACAATCAGCCCCAGCATTTT. Translated: CASSQTGDNQPQHF. The entire variable domain, with the rest obtained from reference TRBV7-9 and TRBJ1-5, is as follows: DTGVSQNPRHKITKRGQNVTFRCDPISEHNRLYWYRQTLGQGPEFLTYFQNEAQLEKSRLLSDRFSAERPKGSFSTLEIQRTEQGDSAMYLCASSQTGDNQPQHFGDGTRLSIL.

The CDR3 protein is CASRYPGLGSTEAFF. As DNA, the CDR3 is TGTGCCAGCAGGTATCCGGGACTGGGATCGACTGAAGCTTTCTTT. The chain recombines TRBV6-5 with TRBJ1-1; the D gene is possibly TRBD1 (5 bases). V was trimmed by 6 bases and J by 5 bases, leaving 19 bases between them. The CDR3 spans 15 residues. Looked up from germline, CDR1 is MNHEY and CDR2 is SVGAGI.

CDR3 in DNA: TGCGCCAGCAGTTCGGGAGAGGCACTGTACAATGAGCAGTTCTTC. Protein sequence: CASSSGEALYNEQFF. The chain carries TRBV5-1 and TRBJ2-1, with D perhaps TRBD2 (6 bases). The CDR3 covers 15 residues. Trimming shortened V by 5 bases and J by 4 bases, and 16 bases separated the two germline ends. Germline CDR1 SGHRS, CDR2 YFSETQ.

This clone appeared once. The chain is built from TRBV4-2 and TRBJ2-7; TRBD2 aligns across 11 bases. V shed 0 bases and J 8 bases; nucleotides not matched to a gene: 9. This CDR3 has 16 amino acids. In germline, CDR1 is LGHNA, CDR2 YNFKEQ. The CDR3 coding sequence is TGTGCCAGCAGCCAAGATTCGGGACTAGCGGAGGTGAAGCAGTACTTC. It encodes CASSQDSGLAEVKQYF.

The chain couples TRBV7-3 to TRBJ2-3; D call uncertain. From germline, CDR1 is SGHTA and CDR2 FQGTGA. V was clipped by 2 bases and J by 6 bases, with 9 bases between them. The CDR3 is 13 amino acids. CDR3 DNA sequence: TGTGCCAGCAGCTTATCCCCGGACGATACGCAGTATTTT. This codes for CASSLSPDDTQYF.

This chain joins TRBV5-1 and TRBJ2-3; TRBD2 agrees at 8 bases. The V gene's germline CDR1 is SGHRS and CDR2 YFSETQ. The V segment lost 1 base and the J segment 4 bases; nucleotides outside the gene matches: 11. CDR3 size: 17 residues. CDR3 sequence: CASSLRREAQLPDTQYF. CDR3 sequence (DNA): TGCGCCAGCAGCTTGCGGCGGGAGGCCCAATTGCCAGATACGCAGTATTTT.